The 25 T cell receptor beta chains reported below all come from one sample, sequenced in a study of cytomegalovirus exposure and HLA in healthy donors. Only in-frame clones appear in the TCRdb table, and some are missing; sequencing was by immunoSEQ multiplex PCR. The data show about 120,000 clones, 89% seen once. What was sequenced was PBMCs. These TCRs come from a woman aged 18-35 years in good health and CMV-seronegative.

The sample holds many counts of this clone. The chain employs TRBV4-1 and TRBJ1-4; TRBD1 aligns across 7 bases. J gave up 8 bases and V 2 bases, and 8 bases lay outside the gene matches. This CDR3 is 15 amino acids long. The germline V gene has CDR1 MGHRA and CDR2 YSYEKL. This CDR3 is CASSQPTGQDEKLFF. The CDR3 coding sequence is TGCGCCAGCAGCCAACCGACAGGGCAGGACGAAAAACTGTTTTTT.

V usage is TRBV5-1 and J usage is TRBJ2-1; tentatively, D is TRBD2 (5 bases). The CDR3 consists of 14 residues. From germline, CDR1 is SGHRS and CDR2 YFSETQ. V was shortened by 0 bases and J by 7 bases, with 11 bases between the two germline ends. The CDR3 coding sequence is TGCGCCAGCAGCTTGGCCTCGAGCGGAAATGAGCAGTTCTTC. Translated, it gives CASSLASSGNEQFF.

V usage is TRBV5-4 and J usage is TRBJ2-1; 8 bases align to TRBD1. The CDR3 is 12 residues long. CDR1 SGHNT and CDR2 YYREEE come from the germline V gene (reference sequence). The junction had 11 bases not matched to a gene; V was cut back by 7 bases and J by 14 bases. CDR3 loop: CASRRPDREEFF. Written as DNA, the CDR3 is TGTGCCAGCCGCAGACCGGACAGGGAAGAGTTCTTC.

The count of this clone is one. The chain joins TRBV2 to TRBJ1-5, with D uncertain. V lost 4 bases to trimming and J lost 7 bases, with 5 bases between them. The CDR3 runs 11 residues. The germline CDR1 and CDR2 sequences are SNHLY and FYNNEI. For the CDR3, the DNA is TGTGCCAGCAGTGTATCCCAGCCCCAGCATTTT. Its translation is CASSVSQPQHF.

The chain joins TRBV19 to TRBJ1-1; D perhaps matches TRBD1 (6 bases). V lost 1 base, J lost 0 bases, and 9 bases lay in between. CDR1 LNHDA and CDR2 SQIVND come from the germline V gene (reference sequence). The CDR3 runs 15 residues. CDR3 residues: CASSIGGQVNTEAFF. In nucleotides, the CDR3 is TGTGCCAGTAGTATAGGGGGACAAGTGAACACTGAAGCTTTCTTT.

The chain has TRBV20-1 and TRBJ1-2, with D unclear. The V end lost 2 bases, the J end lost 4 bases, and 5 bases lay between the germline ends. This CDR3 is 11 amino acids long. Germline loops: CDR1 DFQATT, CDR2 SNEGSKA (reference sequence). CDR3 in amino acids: CSARQAYGYTF. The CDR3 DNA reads TGCAGTGCTAGACAGGCCTATGGCTACACCTTC.

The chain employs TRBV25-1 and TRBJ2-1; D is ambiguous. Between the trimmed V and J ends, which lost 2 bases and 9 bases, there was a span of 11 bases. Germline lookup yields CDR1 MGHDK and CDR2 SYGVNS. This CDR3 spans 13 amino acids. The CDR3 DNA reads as TGTGCCAGCAGTGAAAGGAGCGTCGGTGAGCAGTTCTTC. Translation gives CASSERSVGEQFF. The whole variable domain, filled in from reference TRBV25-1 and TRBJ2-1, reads EADIYQTPRYLVIGTGKKITLECSQTMGHDKMYWYQQDPGMELHLIHYSYGVNSTEKGDLSSESTVSRIRTEHFPLTLESARPSHTSQYLCASSERSVGEQFFGPGTRLTVL.

The CDR3 DNA follows: TGTGCCAGCAGCGCGGGACTATCACCCTACGAGCAGTACTTC. Translation gives CASSAGLSPYEQYF. The chain uses TRBV7-8 and TRBJ2-7; 7 bases align to TRBD2. In germline, CDR1 is SGHVS, CDR2 FQNEAQ. Germline trimming cut 5 bases from V and 2 bases from J; bases unmatched to any gene: 6. This CDR3 has 14 amino acids.

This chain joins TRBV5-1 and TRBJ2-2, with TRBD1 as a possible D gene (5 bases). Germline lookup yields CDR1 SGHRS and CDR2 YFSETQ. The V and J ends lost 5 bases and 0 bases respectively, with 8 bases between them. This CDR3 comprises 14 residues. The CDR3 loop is CASSQGSNTGELFF. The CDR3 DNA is TGCGCCAGCAGTCAGGGCTCGAACACCGGGGAGCTGTTTTTT. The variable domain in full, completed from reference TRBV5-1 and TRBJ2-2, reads KAGVTQTPRYLIKTRGQQVTLSCSPISGHRSVSWYQQTPGQGLQFLFEYFSETQRNKGNFPGRFSGRQFSNSRSEMNVSTLELGDSALYLCASSQGSNTGELFFGEGSRLTVL.

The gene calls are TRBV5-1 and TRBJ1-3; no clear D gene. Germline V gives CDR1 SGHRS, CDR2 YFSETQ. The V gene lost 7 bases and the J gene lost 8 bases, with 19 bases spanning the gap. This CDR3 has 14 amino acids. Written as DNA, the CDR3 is TGCGCCAGCTCGCCGGGTGCCAACGGGGACACCATATATTTT. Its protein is CASSPGANGDTIYF.

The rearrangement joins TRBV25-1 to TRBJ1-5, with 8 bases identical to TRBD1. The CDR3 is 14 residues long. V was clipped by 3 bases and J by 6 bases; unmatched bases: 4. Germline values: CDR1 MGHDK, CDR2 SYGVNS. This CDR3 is CASSDGQGGQPQHF. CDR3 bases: TGTGCCAGCAGTGACGGACAGGGCGGTCAGCCCCAGCATTTT.

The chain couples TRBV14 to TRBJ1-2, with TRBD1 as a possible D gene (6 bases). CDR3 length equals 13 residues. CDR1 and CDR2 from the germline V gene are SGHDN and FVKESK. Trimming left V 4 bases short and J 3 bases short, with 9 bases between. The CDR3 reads CASSRQVDYGYTF. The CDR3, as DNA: TGTGCCAGCAGCCGACAGGTAGACTATGGCTACACCTTC.

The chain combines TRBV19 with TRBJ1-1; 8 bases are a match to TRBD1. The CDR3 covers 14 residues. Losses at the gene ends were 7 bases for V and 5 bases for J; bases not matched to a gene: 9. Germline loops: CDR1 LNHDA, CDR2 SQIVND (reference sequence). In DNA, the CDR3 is TGTGCCAGTATCAGGACAGGGTGGAAAACTGAAGCTTTCTTT. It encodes CASIRTGWKTEAFF.

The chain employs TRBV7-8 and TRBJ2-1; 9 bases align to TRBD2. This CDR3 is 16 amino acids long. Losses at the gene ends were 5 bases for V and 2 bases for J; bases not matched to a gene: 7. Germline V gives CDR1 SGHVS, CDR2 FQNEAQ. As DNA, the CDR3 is TGTGCCAGCAGCCCAGGGGTAGCGGGGGCCTACAATGAGCAGTTCTTC. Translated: CASSPGVAGAYNEQFF.

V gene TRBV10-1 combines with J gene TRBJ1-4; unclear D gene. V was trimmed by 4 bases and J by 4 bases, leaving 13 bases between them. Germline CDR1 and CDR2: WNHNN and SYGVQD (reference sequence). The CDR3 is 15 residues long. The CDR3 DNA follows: TGCGCCAGCAGTGCCAACTCGGGATTTAATGAAAAACTGTTTTTT. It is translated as CASSANSGFNEKLFF.

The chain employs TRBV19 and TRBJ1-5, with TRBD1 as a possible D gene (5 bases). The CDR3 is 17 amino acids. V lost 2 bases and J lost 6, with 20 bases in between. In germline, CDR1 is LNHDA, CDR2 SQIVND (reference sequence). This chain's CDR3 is CASSIIRQSGPTQPQHF. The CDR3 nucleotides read TGTGCCAGTAGTATAATCAGACAATCAGGGCCTACTCAGCCCCAGCATTTT. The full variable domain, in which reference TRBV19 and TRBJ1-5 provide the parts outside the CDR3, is DGGITQSPKYLFRKEGQNVTLSCEQNLNHDAMYWYRQDPGQGLRLIYYSQIVNDFQKGDIAEGYSVSREKKESFPLTVTSAQKNPTAFYLCASSIIRQSGPTQPQHFGDGTRLSIL.

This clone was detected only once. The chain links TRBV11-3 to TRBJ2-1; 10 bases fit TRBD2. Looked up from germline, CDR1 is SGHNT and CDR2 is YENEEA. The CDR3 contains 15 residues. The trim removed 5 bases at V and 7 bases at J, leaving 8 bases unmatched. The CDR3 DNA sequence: TGTGCCAGCAGCCCCGGCGGAGCGGGGGGGAATGAGCAGTTCTTC. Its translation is CASSPGGAGGNEQFF.

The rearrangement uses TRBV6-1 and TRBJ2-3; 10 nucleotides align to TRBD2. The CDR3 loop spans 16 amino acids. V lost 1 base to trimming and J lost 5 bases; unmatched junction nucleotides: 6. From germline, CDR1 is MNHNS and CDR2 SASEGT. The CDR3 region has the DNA TGTGCCAGCAGTGAAGGACTAGCGGGCCAGGGAGATACGCAGTATTTT. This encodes CASSEGLAGQGDTQYF.

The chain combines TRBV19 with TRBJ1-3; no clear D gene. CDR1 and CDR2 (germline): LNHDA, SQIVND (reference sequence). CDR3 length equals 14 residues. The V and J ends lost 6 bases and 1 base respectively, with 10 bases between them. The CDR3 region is CASRMAASGNTIYF. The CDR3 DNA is TGTGCCAGTAGGATGGCGGCGTCTGGAAACACCATATATTTT.

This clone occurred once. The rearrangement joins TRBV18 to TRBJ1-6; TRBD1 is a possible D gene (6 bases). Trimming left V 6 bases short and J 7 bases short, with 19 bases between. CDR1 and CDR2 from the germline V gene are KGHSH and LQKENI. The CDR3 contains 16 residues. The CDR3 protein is CASSLNRVFKNSPLHF. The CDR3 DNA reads TGTGCCAGCTCCCTCAACAGGGTGTTTAAGAATTCACCCCTCCACTTT. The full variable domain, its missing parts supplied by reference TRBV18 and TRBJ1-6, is NAGVMQNPRHLVRRRGQEARLRCSPMKGHSHVYWYRQLPEEGLKFMVYLQKENIIDESGMPKERFSAEFPKEGPSILRIQQVVRGDSAAYFCASSLNRVFKNSPLHFGNGTRLTVT.

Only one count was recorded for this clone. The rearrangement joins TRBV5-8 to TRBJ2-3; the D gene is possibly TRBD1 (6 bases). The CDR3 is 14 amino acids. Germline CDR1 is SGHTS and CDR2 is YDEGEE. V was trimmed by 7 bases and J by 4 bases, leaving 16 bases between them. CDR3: CASGYREVSDTQYF. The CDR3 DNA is TGTGCCAGCGGTTACAGGGAAGTTTCAGATACGCAGTATTTT.

The CDR3, as DNA: TGTGCCAGCAGTTCGGACAAGGGGTTGATGGGGTACAATGAGCAGTTCTTC. Protein product: CASSSDKGLMGYNEQFF. The rearrangement links TRBV27 to TRBJ2-1, with D possibly being TRBD1 (5 bases). The CDR3 consists of 17 residues. V shed 4 bases and J shed 4 bases, with 20 bases lying between them. Germline CDR1 is MNHEY and CDR2 is SMNVEV (reference sequence).

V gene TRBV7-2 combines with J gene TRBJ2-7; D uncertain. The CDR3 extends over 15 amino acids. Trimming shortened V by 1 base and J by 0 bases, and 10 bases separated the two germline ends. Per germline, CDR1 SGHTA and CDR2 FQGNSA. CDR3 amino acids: CASSLVSVNSYEQYF. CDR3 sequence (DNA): TGTGCCAGCAGCTTAGTATCAGTGAACTCCTACGAGCAGTACTTC.

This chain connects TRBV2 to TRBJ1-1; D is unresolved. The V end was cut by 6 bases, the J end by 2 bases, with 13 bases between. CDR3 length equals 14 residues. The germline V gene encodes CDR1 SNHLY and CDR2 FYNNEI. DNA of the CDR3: TGTGCCAGCAGCGAGATACAGAGTAACACTGAAGCTTTCTTT. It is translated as CASSEIQSNTEAFF.

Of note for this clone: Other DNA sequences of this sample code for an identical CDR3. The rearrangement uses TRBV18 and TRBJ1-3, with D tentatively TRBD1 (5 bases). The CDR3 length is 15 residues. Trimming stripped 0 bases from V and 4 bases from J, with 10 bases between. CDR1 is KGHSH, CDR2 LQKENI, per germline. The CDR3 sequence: CASSPPSGSGNTIYF. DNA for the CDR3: TGTGCCAGCTCACCACCATCAGGGTCCGGAAACACCATATATTTT. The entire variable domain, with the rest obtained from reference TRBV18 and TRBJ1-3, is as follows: NAGVMQNPRHLVRRRGQEARLRCSPMKGHSHVYWYRQLPEEGLKFMVYLQKENIIDESGMPKERFSAEFPKEGPSILRIQQVVRGDSAAYFCASSPPSGSGNTIYFGEGSWLTVV.